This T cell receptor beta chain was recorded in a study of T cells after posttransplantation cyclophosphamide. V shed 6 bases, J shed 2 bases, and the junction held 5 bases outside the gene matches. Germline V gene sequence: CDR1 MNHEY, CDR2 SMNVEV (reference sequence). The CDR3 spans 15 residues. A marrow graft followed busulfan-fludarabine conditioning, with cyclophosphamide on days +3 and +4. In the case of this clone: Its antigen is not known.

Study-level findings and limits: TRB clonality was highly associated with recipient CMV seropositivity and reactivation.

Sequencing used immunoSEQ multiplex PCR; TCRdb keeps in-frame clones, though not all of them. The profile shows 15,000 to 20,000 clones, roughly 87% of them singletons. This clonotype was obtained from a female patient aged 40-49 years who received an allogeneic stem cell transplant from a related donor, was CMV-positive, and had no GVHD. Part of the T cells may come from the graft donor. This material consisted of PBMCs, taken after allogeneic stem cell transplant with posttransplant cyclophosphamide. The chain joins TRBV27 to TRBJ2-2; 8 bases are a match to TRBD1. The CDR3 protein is CASRAGGANTGELFF. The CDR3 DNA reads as TGTGCCAGCAGAGCAGGGGGCGCCAACACCGGGGAGCTGTTTTTT.